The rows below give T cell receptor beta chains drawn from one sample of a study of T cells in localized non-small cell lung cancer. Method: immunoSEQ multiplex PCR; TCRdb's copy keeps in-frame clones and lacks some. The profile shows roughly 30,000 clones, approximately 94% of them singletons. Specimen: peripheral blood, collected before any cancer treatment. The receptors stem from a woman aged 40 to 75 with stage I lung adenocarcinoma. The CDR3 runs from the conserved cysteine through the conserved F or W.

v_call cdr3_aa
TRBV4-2 CASSQGAQGGYGYTF
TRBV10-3 CAISDARGMTEAFF
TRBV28 CASSLRLSDRQYF
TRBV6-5 CASSLGTPTYNEQFF
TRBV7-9 CASSRGMNTEAFF
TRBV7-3 CASSLTGASNSPLHF
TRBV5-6 CASSPPTSLEQFF
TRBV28 CASSFGTSGTGELFF
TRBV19 CASSYRENTEAFF
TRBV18 CASSPYRDTEAFF
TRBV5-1 CASSPLSGGSTDTQYF
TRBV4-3 CASSPDYPGSNEQFF
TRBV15 CATSSRDRGILNQPQHF
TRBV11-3 CASSSETHTSSYNSPLHF
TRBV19 CASSIDLRGQETQYF
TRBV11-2 CASSLLSPGTGGGYTF
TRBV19 CASRTFRGSTEAFF
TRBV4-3 CASSRTGKGSYAGNTIYF
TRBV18 CASSPASGQGPGNEQFF
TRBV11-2 CASRTDRNEAFF
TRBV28 CASSLAGQRGTEAFF
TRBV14 CASSQVRGSREQYF
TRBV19 CASSIRGPDTEAFF
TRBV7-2 CASSSGTETLGGYTF
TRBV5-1 CASSLGFDQPQHF
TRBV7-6 CASSLDVVSYSEAFF
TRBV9 CASSRVGTSVPDEQFF
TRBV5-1 CASSLAEQGVGNTIYF
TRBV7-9 CASSPHRDTHNEQFF
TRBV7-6 CASSLVLYNEQFF
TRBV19 CASKFASTDTQYF
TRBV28 CASSPPRASVLMTDTQYF
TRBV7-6 CASSLAGPGREQFF
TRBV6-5 CASSYPVGGGTYEQYF
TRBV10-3 CAISEGQTSEQFF
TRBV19 CASSMQTGAIGNTIYF
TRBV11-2 CASSPYDQGVRQKLFF
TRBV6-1 CASRLDRGYTDTQYF
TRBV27 CASSLIGAPGELFF
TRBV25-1 CASSSRGLGNSPLHF
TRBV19 CASSKPGLAGGSSYEQYF